Following are 31 T cell receptor beta chains from one sample sequenced in a study of T cells in Graves' hyperthyroidism and ophthalmopathy. The investigators amplified TCR beta CDR3 regions from RNA transcripts. Carried out on the TCR CDR3, a first-round RT-PCR used the HTBI primer set. TCRdb itself ran the multiplex PCR reads through MiXCR, one entry per CDR3 protein. Here the sample spans hundreds of thousands of distinct CDR3 sequences, about 15% being singletons. Sequenced material: blood. These receptors originate from a woman in her thirties with Graves' hyperthyroidism that later progressed to Graves' ophthalmopathy.

This clonotype was found many times. The chain links TRBV9 to TRBJ2-2; D not resolved. The V end lost 4 bases, the J end lost 1 base, and 14 bases lay between the germline ends. There are 16 residues in the CDR3. Per germline, CDR1 SGDLS and CDR2 YYNGEE. The CDR3 coding sequence is TGTGCCAGCAGCATAGACCCGAATATGAACACCGGGGAGCTGTTTTTT. Residues: CASSIDPNMNTGELFF.

This clonotype was detected ten times or more. This chain joins TRBV18 and TRBJ2-7; D is uncertain. Trimming cost V 4 bases and J 3 bases, with 10 bases left between them. This CDR3 has 13 amino acids. CDR1 and CDR2 from the germline V gene are KGHSH and LQKENI. CDR3 residues: CASSLYHGYEQYF. The DNA of the CDR3 is TGTGCCAGCTCACTCTACCACGGCTACGAGCAGTACTTC.

There are a few counts of this clonotype. A read error may explain this, as a much larger clone is one base away. V gene TRBV3-1 combines with J gene TRBJ1-2; D is possibly TRBD1 (5 bases). Trimming cost V 7 bases and J 3 bases, with 18 bases left between them. From germline, CDR1 is LGHDT and CDR2 YNNKEL (reference sequence). The CDR3 loop spans 15 amino acids. The CDR3 bases are TGTGCCAGCACCAGACAGCCCCCTAACTACTATGGCTACACCTTC. It yields the protein CASTRQPPNYYGYTF.

This clonotype came up a few times. The gene calls are TRBV6-1 and TRBJ2-2; the D gene is possibly TRBD1 (6 bases). Germline V gives CDR1 MNHNS, CDR2 SASEGT. Trimming cost V 5 bases and J 1 base, with 14 bases left between them. The CDR3 is made up of 16 amino acids. CDR3 sequence reads: CASSLSQGMNTGELFF. DNA of the CDR3: TGTGCCAGCAGTCTATCTCAGGGGATGAACACCGGGGAGCTGTTTTTT.

This clonotype was seen more than once but under ten times. This chain uses TRBV7-2 with TRBJ2-3; 13 bases match TRBD2. Germline V gene data show CDR1 as SGHTA and CDR2 as FQGNSA. The CDR3 spans 17 residues. Unmatched junction bases numbered 7, after V lost 5 bases and J lost 2 bases. CDR3 DNA sequence: TGTGCCAGCAGCGCCCGTACTAGCGGGAGGGCCACAGATACGCAGTATTTT. Encoded protein: CASSARTSGRATDTQYF.

This clonotype was detected only a few times. One base away lies a much larger clone, so this may be a sequencing read error. V and J are TRBV7-2 and TRBJ2-7; D is perhaps TRBD2 (6 bases). The CDR3 sequence is 14 residues long. Germline V gene data show CDR1 as SGHTA and CDR2 as FQGNSA. Written as DNA, the CDR3 is TGTGTCAGCAGCTCCCAGGAGGGGTCCTACGAGCAGTACTTC. Its translation: CVSSSQEGSYEQYF.

This clonotype was observed a handful of times. This chain connects TRBV20-1 to TRBJ1-2, with no clear D. The CDR3 has 13 amino acids. Trimming pared 3 bases from V and 6 bases from J, leaving 14 bases between. Germline values: CDR1 DFQATT, CDR2 SNEGSKA (reference sequence). As DNA, the CDR3 is TGCAGTGCTAGCGAGAAATCTGTCCATGGCTACACCTTC. Translating it yields CSASEKSVHGYTF.

The chain has TRBV6-1 and TRBJ2-1, with 9 bases identical to TRBD2. Germline V gene sequence: CDR1 MNHNS, CDR2 SASEGT. The CDR3 is made up of 14 amino acids. V was clipped by 11 bases and J by 2 bases; unmatched bases: 7. CDR3: CAATLAGTYNEQFF. Written as DNA, the CDR3 is TGTGCCGCTACTCTAGCGGGAACCTACAATGAGCAGTTCTTC.

About this clonotype itself: Possible read error: a much larger clone is one base away. The chain carries TRBV20-1 and TRBJ1-2, with 9 positions matching TRBD1. Unmatched junction bases numbered 6, after V lost 4 bases and J lost 6 bases. Germline CDR1 reads DFQATT; CDR2 reads SNEGSKA (reference sequence). This CDR3 comprises 13 residues. The CDR3, as DNA: TGCAGTGCTAAGGGGACAGGGAGGGATGGCTACACCTTC. It specifies CSAKGTGRDGYTF.

V is TRBV9 and J is TRBJ2-3, with TRBD2 as a possible D gene (6 bases). Germline values: CDR1 SGDLS, CDR2 YYNGEE. This CDR3 spans 18 amino acids. V lost 3 bases to trimming and J lost 0 bases, with 20 bases between them. In nucleotides, the CDR3 is TGTGCCAGCAGCGCCGCAGTGATGTGGCGGGGTAGCACAGATACGCAGTATTTT. Translated, it gives CASSAAVMWRGSTDTQYF.

This clonotype was observed at least ten times. The rearrangement uses TRBV6-5 and TRBJ2-1; D is ambiguous. CDR3 length: 12 residues. V was clipped by 0 bases and J by 9 bases, with 6 bases between them. CDR1 is MNHEY and CDR2 is SVGAGI in the germline V gene. The DNA of the CDR3 is TGTGCCAGCAGTTACTCGATGGGTGAGCAGTTCTTC. Protein sequence: CASSYSMGEQFF.

In this sample, this clonotype turned up many times. The chain joins TRBV28 to TRBJ2-7, with a possible D match to TRBD2 (6 bases). Trimming cost V 3 bases and J 3 bases, with 15 bases left between them. The CDR3 contains 15 residues. Germline V gene data show CDR1 as MDHEN and CDR2 as SYDVKM. The CDR3 DNA follows: TGTGCCAGCAGTTTCCTTAGCGGAGGGCGCTACGAGCAGTACTTC. Translation: CASSFLSGGRYEQYF.

Many counts were recorded for this clonotype. This chain uses TRBV6-1 with TRBJ1-1; D perhaps matches TRBD1 (5 bases). Germline CDR1 is MNHNS and CDR2 is SASEGT. Deletions cut 8 bases from V and 4 bases from J, with 20 bases between. CDR3 size: 15 residues. The CDR3 DNA sequence: TGTGCCAGCTATCCTCGGGACCTACAAGGCACTGAAGCTTTCTTT. As protein: CASYPRDLQGTEAFF.

Written as DNA, the CDR3 is TGCAGTGCTAGGAGTCGGCAGGGAGACTCCTATAATTCACCCCTCCACTTT. Encoded protein: CSARSRQGDSYNSPLHF. This chain joins TRBV20-1 and TRBJ1-6, with D perhaps matching TRBD1 (5 bases). This CDR3 has 17 residues. Between the trimmed V and J ends, which lost 3 bases and 0 bases, there was a span of 15 bases. Germline V gene lookup returns CDR1 DFQATT and CDR2 SNEGSKA (reference sequence).

This clonotype was detected ten times or more. The V gene is TRBV12-3 or TRBV12-4, the J gene TRBJ1-1; TRBD1 matches at 12 bases. The V segment lost 7 bases and the J segment 4 bases; nucleotides outside the gene matches: 13. This CDR3 has 17 residues. Written as DNA, the CDR3 is TGTGCCAGCACCGAATCCGGGACAGGGGGCATCATCACTGAAGCTTTCTTT. Translation: CASTESGTGGIITEAFF.

The chain carries TRBV20-1 and TRBJ2-6; D uncertain. V was shortened by 0 bases and J by 0 bases, with 15 bases between the two germline ends. This CDR3 is built from 18 residues. In germline, CDR1 is DFQATT, CDR2 SNEGSKA (reference sequence). The CDR3 loop is CSARDARLPSSGANVLTF. CDR3 bases: TGCAGTGCTAGAGATGCAAGGTTACCGAGCTCTGGGGCCAACGTCCTGACTTTC.

The chain recombines TRBV7-9 with TRBJ2-6; D unresolved. Trimming took off 1 base at V and 0 bases at J, with 7 bases between the two ends. Per germline, CDR1 SEHNR and CDR2 FQNEAQ (reference sequence). This CDR3 contains 16 residues. The CDR3 DNA reads as TGTGCCAGCAGCTTAGGGCAGATCTCTGGGGCCAACGTCCTGACTTTC. This encodes CASSLGQISGANVLTF.

Many counts were recorded for this clonotype. The chain employs TRBV11-1 and TRBJ2-7; a possible D gene is TRBD1 (5 bases). V lost 5 bases, J lost 0 bases, and 11 bases lay in between. From germline, CDR1 is SGHAT and CDR2 FQDESV (reference sequence). The CDR3 is 14 amino acids. The CDR3 here is CASSVDSISYEQYF. The CDR3 DNA is TGTGCCAGCAGCGTCGACAGCATCTCCTACGAGCAGTACTTC.

This clonotype was seen only a few times. The V and J genes are TRBV30 and TRBJ2-3, with TRBD2 matching over 14 bases. CDR1 is GTSNPN, CDR2 SVGIG, per germline (reference sequence). Trimming cost V 7 bases and J 4 bases; bases outside gene matches: 13. The CDR3 is 17 residues long. CDR3 DNA sequence: TGTGCCTTTTCCCACGGGACTAGCGGGAGTCTGGCAGATACGCAGTATTTT. This gives the protein CAFSHGTSGSLADTQYF.

This clonotype was recorded many times. CDR3 DNA sequence: TGTGCTAGTGGTTTGGACGGAAACACCATATATTTT. This translates into CASGLDGNTIYF. This chain connects TRBV12-5 to TRBJ1-3; unclear D gene. CDR1 LGHNT and CDR2 FRNRAP come from the germline V gene. Deletions cut 1 base from V and 4 bases from J, with 2 bases between. The CDR3 has 12 amino acids.

This clonotype was seen repeatedly, ten times or more. The CDR3, as DNA: TGTGCCAGCAGTTACGAAGACAGGGTATACGAGCAGTACTTC. It specifies CASSYEDRVYEQYF. J is TRBJ2-7 and V is TRBV6-2 or TRBV6-3, with TRBD1 matching 7 bases. The CDR3 spans 14 residues. The J segment lost 4 bases and the V segment lost 2 bases, leaving 5 bases of the junction unmatched. Germline CDR1 and CDR2: MNHEY and SVGEGT.

This clonotype appeared a few times. The chain links TRBV24-1 to TRBJ1-5; perhaps TRBD1 as D (5 bases). The V end lost 10 bases, the J end lost 4 bases, and 16 bases lay between the germline ends. Germline loops: CDR1 KGHDR, CDR2 SFDVKD. The CDR3 contains 14 residues. This chain's CDR3 is CATGVGGENQPQHF. Here the CDR3 DNA reads TGTGCCACAGGGGTTGGGGGGGAGAATCAGCCCCAGCATTTT.

The chain employs TRBV7-3 and TRBJ2-1, with D perhaps given as TRBD1 or TRBD2 (5 bases each). The CDR3 extends over 15 amino acids. Trimming stripped 1 base from V and 6 bases from J, with 13 bases between. CDR1 and CDR2 from the germline V gene are SGHTA and FQGTGA. This CDR3 reads CASSLNQGATNEQFF. The CDR3 DNA reads as TGTGCCAGCAGCTTAAACCAGGGAGCGACCAATGAGCAGTTCTTC.

This clonotype appeared many times. This chain links TRBV28 with TRBJ2-4; TRBD2 might be the D (5 bases). Germline lookup yields CDR1 MDHEN and CDR2 SYDVKM. V gave up 3 bases and J gave up 6 bases, with 12 bases separating them. This CDR3 is built from 14 residues. The CDR3 sequence: CASSFQAGLNIQYF. CDR3 nucleotides: TGTGCCAGCAGTTTTCAAGCAGGACTAAACATTCAGTACTTC.

This clonotype turned up a few times. V gene TRBV9 combines with J gene TRBJ2-6, with D hard to call. CDR3 length equals 15 residues. Between the trimmed V and J ends, which lost 7 bases and 0 bases, there was a span of 11 bases. Germline loops: CDR1 SGDLS, CDR2 YYNGEE. The CDR3 loop is CASGPLGSGANVLTF. The CDR3 nucleotides read TGTGCCAGCGGACCTTTAGGCTCTGGGGCCAACGTCCTGACTTTC.

Only a few counts were recorded for this clonotype. This clone may be a read error of a much larger clone one base away. This chain joins TRBV28 and TRBJ2-7; D possibly matches TRBD1 or TRBD2 (6 bases each). The CDR3 runs to 17 residues. Germline V gene lookup returns CDR1 MDHEN and CDR2 SYDVKM. The V and J ends lost 11 bases and 0 bases respectively, with 26 bases between them. CDR3 DNA: TGTGCCGGCAATACAGGGTCGGGGGAAGGGGGCTCCTACGAGCAGTACTTC. Translation: CAGNTGSGEGGSYEQYF.

This clonotype was found many times. The rearrangement joins TRBV5-6 to TRBJ2-1; 9 nucleotides agree with TRBD2. Germline trimming cut 4 bases from V and 8 bases from J; bases unmatched to any gene: 10. This CDR3 spans 15 amino acids. The germline V gene encodes CDR1 SGHDT and CDR2 YYEEEE. The CDR3 sequence is CASSESSGTWDEQFF. DNA of the CDR3: TGTGCCAGCAGCGAATCTAGCGGGACGTGGGATGAGCAGTTCTTC.

This clonotype was observed many times. The chain uses TRBV4-2 and TRBJ2-7, with unresolved D. V gave up 0 bases and J gave up 3 bases, with 9 bases separating them. Germline assignment: CDR1 LGHNA and CDR2 YNFKEQ. There are 14 residues in the CDR3. The CDR3 DNA reads TGTGCCAGCAGCCAAGAAAGGGCGATCTACGAGCAGTACTTC. Its protein is CASSQERAIYEQYF.

The sample holds many counts of this clonotype. The chain recombines TRBV29-1 with TRBJ1-5, with D perhaps TRBD1 (5 bases). The CDR3 is 13 amino acids. Germline V lookup: CDR1 SQVTM, CDR2 ANQGSEA. Trimming took 7 bases from V and 3 from J, leaving 13 bases between them. The CDR3 DNA reads TGCAGCGCAAGCAGGGAAGTCAATCAGCCCCAGCATTTT. This gives the protein CSASREVNQPQHF.

This clonotype was detected many times. Here the CDR3 DNA reads TGTGCCAGCAGCTTTAGGACAGGGGGCGTGGAGACCCAGTACTTC. Translating gives CASSFRTGGVETQYF. The gene calls are TRBV5-8 and TRBJ2-5, with 11 bases matching TRBD1. Germline trimming cut 2 bases from V and 5 bases from J; bases unmatched to any gene: 5. CDR1 SGHTS and CDR2 YDEGEE come from the germline V gene. This CDR3 contains 15 residues.

The table lists this clonotype with a few counts. At one end, the junction sequence differs from germline, possibly due to a read error. The chain recombines TRBV2 with TRBJ2-6; D is tentatively TRBD1 or TRBD2 (5 bases each). Germline lookup yields CDR1 SNHLY and CDR2 FYNNEI. The length of the CDR3 is 18 residues. CDR3 nucleotides: TGTGCCATCAGTCCCCGGGACGCCAGATCCTCTGGGGCCAACGTCCTGACTTTC. Translating it yields CAISPRDARSSGANVLTF.